The 14 T cell receptor beta chains presented below share a single source sample, sequenced in a study of blood T cell repertoires in COVID-19 (dated by TCRdb to 2018 to 2021). The library was built by means of the immunoSEQ multiplex PCR assay. TCRdb retrieved this table from immuneACCESS and kept in-frame rearrangements only. Not all clones are present; in checked studies, unresolved V genes account for under half, and no reason is known for the remainder. For this sample there are about 270,000 clones; about 87% appear just once. Roughly 4% of the sample is in the top ten clones. Sequenced sample: peripheral blood. The receptors were sampled from a man aged 55-75 years who had recovered from COVID-19.

The chain joins TRBV4-2 to TRBJ2-3; no definite D call. V lost 1 base and J 2 bases, leaving 13 bases between the germline ends. Germline values: CDR1 LGHNA, CDR2 YNFKEQ. The CDR3 contains 16 residues. The CDR3 DNA reads TGTGCCAGCAGCCAAGTTGCGACTCTATACACAGATACGCAGTATTTT. This translates into CASSQVATLYTDTQYF.

This clone showed up just once. The chain combines TRBV12-3 or TRBV12-4 with TRBJ1-2, with D uncertain. The ends were cut back, 1 base at V and 2 bases at J, with 2 bases in the middle. This CDR3 is 12 amino acids long. CDR3: CASSLVNYGYTF. The CDR3, as DNA: TGTGCCAGCAGTTTAGTAAACTATGGCTACACCTTC.

The rearrangement joins TRBV13 to TRBJ2-5, with TRBD2 matching 10 bases. CDR3 length: 17 residues. Looked up from germline, CDR1 is PRHDT and CDR2 is FYEKMQ (reference sequence). V lost 2 bases and J lost 1; bases outside the gene matches: 7. Written as DNA, the CDR3 is TGTGCCAGCAGCTTATCCCTCGGACTAGCGGTCCAAGAGACCCAGTACTTC. Protein: CASSLSLGLAVQETQYF.

The V call is TRBV19, the J call TRBJ2-2, with a weak D call TRBD1 (6 bases). V gave up 6 bases and J gave up 2 bases, with 16 bases separating them. The CDR3 length is 16 residues. The germline CDR1 and CDR2 sequences are LNHDA and SQIVND (reference sequence). This CDR3 is CASSYTGTQNTGELFF. The CDR3 bases are TGTGCCAGTAGCTACACCGGGACACAAAACACCGGGGAGCTGTTTTTT.

The chain uses TRBV5-5 and TRBJ2-2, with a tentative D call TRBD1 (6 bases). Germline V CDR1 and CDR2: SGHKS, YYEKEE (reference sequence). The CDR3 is 14 amino acids. Trimming took off 0 bases at V and 9 bases at J, with 12 bases between the two ends. For the CDR3, the DNA is TGTGCCAGCAGCTTGGAGGCAGGGGATAGGGAGCTGTTTTTT. This gives the protein CASSLEAGDRELFF.

V gene TRBV5-6 combines with J gene TRBJ2-4; unclear D gene. The V gene's germline CDR1 is SGHDT and CDR2 YYEEEE. V dropped 0 bases and J dropped 7 bases, with 5 bases sitting between them. The CDR3 loop spans 12 amino acids. The CDR3 is CASSLDSNIQYF. In DNA form, the CDR3 reads TGTGCCAGCAGCTTGGATTCGAACATTCAGTACTTC.

The chain carries TRBV9 and TRBJ1-5, with D perhaps TRBD1 (5 bases). The CDR3 loop spans 15 amino acids. V shed 3 bases and J shed 4 bases, with 14 bases lying between them. From germline, CDR1 is SGDLS and CDR2 YYNGEE. The CDR3: CASSAVDSMNQPQHF. Written as DNA, the CDR3 is TGTGCCAGCAGCGCCGTCGACAGCATGAATCAGCCCCAGCATTTT.

The CDR3 here is CSASQGRTDTQYF. The CDR3, as DNA: TGCAGTGCTAGTCAGGGGCGCACAGATACGCAGTATTTT. The gene calls are TRBV20-1 and TRBJ2-3; tentative D call: TRBD1 (6 bases). The CDR3 spans 13 residues. Germline lookup yields CDR1 DFQATT and CDR2 SNEGSKA (reference sequence). Trimming removed 3 bases at V and 1 base at J, with 8 bases between.

The rearrangement links TRBV20-1 to TRBJ1-5; the D is unclear. Trimming cost V 3 bases and J 2 bases, with 17 bases left between them. The CDR3 runs 16 residues. Germline V gives CDR1 DFQATT, CDR2 SNEGSKA (reference sequence). In DNA, the CDR3 is TGCAGTGCTAGTGAATCCCCCGTCCCCGGCAATCAGCCCCAGCATTTT. Encoded protein: CSASESPVPGNQPQHF.

CDR3 residues: CASKPRGRDEQYF. The CDR3 DNA follows: TGTGCCAGCAAACCCCGAGGGCGCGACGAGCAGTACTTC. This rearrangement joins TRBV6-5 to TRBJ2-7; D may be TRBD2 (5 bases). Germline V lookup: CDR1 MNHEY, CDR2 SVGAGI. The length of the CDR3 is 13 residues. Trimming took 7 bases from V and 5 from J, leaving 15 bases between them.

There are a few counts of this clone. J is TRBJ2-7 and V is TRBV19; 12 positions agree with TRBD2. Trimming cost V 4 bases and J 3 bases; bases outside gene matches: 10. Germline V gives CDR1 LNHDA, CDR2 SQIVND (reference sequence). CDR3 size: 17 residues. In nucleotides, the CDR3 is TGTGCCAGTAGTACCCTCTCTAGCGGGGGGGCGTTCTACGAGCAGTACTTC. Residues: CASSTLSSGGAFYEQYF.

The chain joins TRBV29-1 to TRBJ2-4; tentatively, D is TRBD2 (6 bases). The V gene lost 7 bases and the J gene lost 5 bases, with 15 bases spanning the gap. The germline V gene has CDR1 SQVTM and CDR2 ANQGSEA. CDR3 size: 13 residues. CDR3 DNA sequence: TGCAGCGGCGCCCGCGGGGCCGAAAACATTCAGTACTTC. Amino acid sequence: CSGARGAENIQYF.

The V call is TRBV19, the J call TRBJ2-7, with D possibly being TRBD1 (5 bases). Germline-derived CDR1 and CDR2 are LNHDA and SQIVND (reference sequence). The CDR3 length is 15 residues. Trimming took off 6 bases at V and 5 bases at J, with 20 bases between the two ends. The CDR3 spells CASSPSWTNSDEQYF. In DNA form, the CDR3 reads TGTGCCAGTAGCCCCTCCTGGACAAATTCGGACGAGCAGTACTTC.

The chain has TRBV18 and TRBJ1-5; D is ambiguous. The CDR3 is 14 amino acids. From germline, CDR1 is KGHSH and CDR2 LQKENI. V was shortened by 6 bases and J by 2 bases, with 11 bases between the two germline ends. CDR3 nucleotide sequence: TGTGCCAGCTCTTCATCCCAGGGCAATCAGCCCCAGCATTTT. Amino acid sequence: CASSSSQGNQPQHF.